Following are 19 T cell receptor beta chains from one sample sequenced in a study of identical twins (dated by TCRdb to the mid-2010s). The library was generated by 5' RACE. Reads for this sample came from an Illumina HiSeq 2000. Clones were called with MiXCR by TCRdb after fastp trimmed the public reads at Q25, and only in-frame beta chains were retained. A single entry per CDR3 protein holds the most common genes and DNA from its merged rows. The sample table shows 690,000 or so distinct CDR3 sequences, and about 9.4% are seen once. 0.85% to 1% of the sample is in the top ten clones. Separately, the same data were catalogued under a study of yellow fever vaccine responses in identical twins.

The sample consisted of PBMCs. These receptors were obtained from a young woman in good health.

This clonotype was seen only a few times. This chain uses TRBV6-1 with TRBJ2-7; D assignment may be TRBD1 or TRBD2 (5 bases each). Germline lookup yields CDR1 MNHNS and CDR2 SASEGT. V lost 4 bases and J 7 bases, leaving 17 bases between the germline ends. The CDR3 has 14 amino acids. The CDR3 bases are TGTGCCAGCAGTGCAAGGGACCGTCCGGGAGAGCAGTACTTC. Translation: CASSARDRPGEQYF.

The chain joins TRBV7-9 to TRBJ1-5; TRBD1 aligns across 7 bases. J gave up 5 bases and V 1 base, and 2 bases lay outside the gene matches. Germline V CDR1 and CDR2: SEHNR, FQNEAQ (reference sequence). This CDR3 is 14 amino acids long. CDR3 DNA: TGTGCCAGCAGCTTAGAGGGGGCTGATCAGCCCCAGCATTTT. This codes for CASSLEGADQPQHF.

In nucleotides, the CDR3 is TGTGCCACCAGCAGAGTTAAGATCGGGAATTCACCCCTCCACTTT. Translation gives CATSRVKIGNSPLHF. The chain joins TRBV15 to TRBJ1-6; no definite D call. Trimming took off 1 base at V and 7 bases at J, with 11 bases between the two ends. CDR1 and CDR2 from the germline V gene are LNHNV and YYDKDF (reference sequence). CDR3 length: 15 amino acids.

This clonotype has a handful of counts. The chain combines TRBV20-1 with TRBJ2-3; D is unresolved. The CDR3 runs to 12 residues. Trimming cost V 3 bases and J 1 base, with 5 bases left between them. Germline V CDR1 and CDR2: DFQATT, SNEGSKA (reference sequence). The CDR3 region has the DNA TGCAGTGCTAGGAAAGGCACAGATACGCAGTATTTT. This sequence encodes CSARKGTDTQYF.

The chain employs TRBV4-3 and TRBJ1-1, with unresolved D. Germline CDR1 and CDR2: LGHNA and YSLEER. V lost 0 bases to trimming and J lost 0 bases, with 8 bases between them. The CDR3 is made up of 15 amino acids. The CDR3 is CASSQDVDLNTEAFF. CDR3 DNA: TGCGCCAGCAGCCAAGACGTCGACTTGAACACTGAAGCTTTCTTT.

Here the CDR3 reads CSAKGTGGSPLHF. CDR3 sequence (DNA): TGCAGTGCCAAGGGGACAGGGGGTTCACCCCTCCACTTT. This sequence joins TRBV20-1 and TRBJ1-6, with 11 positions matching TRBD1. Unmatched junction bases numbered 4, after V lost 6 bases and J lost 9 bases. The CDR3 is 13 residues long. CDR1 is DFQATT and CDR2 is SNEGSKA in the germline V gene (reference sequence).

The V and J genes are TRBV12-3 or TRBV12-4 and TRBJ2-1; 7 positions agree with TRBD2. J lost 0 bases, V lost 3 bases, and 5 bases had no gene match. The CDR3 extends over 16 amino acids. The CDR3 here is CASSFQRGASYNEQFF. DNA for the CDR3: TGTGCCAGCAGTTTCCAGCGGGGAGCCTCCTACAATGAGCAGTTCTTC.

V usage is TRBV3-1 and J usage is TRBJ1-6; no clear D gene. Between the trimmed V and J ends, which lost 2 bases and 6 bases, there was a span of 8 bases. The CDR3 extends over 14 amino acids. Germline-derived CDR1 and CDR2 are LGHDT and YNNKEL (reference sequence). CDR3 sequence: CASSQSLRNSPLHF. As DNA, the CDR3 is TGTGCCAGCAGCCAATCGTTGCGTAATTCACCCCTCCACTTT.

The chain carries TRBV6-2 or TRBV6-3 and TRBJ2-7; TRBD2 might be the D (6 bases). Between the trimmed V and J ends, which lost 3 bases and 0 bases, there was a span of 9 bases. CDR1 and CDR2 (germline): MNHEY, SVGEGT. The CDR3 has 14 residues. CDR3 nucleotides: TGTGCCAGCAGTTATGGTAGCGGCTCCTACGAGCAGTACTTC. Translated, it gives CASSYGSGSYEQYF.

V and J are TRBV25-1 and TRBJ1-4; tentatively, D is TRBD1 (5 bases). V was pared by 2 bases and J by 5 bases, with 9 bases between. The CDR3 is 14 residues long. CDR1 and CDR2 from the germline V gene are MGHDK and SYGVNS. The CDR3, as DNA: TGTGCCAGCAGTGAAGCAGGGAAGAATGAAAAACTGTTTTTT. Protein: CASSEAGKNEKLFF.

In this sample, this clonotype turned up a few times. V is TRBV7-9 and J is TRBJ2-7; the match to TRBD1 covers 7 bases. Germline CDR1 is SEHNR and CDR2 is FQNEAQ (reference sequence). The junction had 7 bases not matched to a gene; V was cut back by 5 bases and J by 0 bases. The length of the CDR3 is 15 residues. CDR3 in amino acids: CASSPGQGDSYEQYF. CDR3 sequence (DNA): TGTGCCAGCAGCCCAGGGCAGGGGGACTCCTACGAGCAGTACTTC.

The CDR3 DNA sequence: TGCAGTGCCCGCGGAGGGGCGGGAGGCACAGCCAAAAACATTCAGTACTTC. This encodes CSARGGAGGTAKNIQYF. The V and J genes are TRBV20-1 and TRBJ2-4; TRBD2 aligns across 8 bases. CDR3 length: 17 residues. V was clipped by 6 bases and J by 0 bases; unmatched bases: 13. CDR1 and CDR2 (germline): DFQATT, SNEGSKA (reference sequence).

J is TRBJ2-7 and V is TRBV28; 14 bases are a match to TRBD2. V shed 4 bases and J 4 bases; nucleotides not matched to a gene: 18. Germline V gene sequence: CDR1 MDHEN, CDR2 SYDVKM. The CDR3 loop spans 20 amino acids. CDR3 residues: CASSSQHGTSGSSFFYEQYF. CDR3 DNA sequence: TGTGCCAGCAGTTCACAACACGGGACTAGCGGGAGTTCCTTCTTTTACGAGCAGTACTTC.

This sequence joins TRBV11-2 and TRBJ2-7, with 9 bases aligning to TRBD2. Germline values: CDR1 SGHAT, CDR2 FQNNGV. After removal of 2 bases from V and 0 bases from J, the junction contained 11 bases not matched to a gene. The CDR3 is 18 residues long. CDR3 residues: CASSLPIAGAQSSYEQYF. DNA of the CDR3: TGTGCCAGCAGCTTACCCATAGCGGGGGCCCAAAGCTCCTACGAGCAGTACTTC.

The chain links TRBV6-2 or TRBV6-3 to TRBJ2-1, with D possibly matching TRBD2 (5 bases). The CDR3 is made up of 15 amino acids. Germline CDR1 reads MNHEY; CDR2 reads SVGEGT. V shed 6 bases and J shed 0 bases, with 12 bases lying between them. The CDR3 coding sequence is TGTGCCAGCAGGGATGGAGGATTCTCCTACAATGAGCAGTTCTTC. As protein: CASRDGGFSYNEQFF.

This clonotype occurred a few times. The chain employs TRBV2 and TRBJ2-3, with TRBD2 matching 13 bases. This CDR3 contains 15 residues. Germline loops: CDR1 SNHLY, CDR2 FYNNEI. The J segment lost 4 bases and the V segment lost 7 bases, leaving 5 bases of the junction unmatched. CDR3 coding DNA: TGTGCCAGCAACCCACTAGCGGGAGGGGCAGATACGCAGTATTTT. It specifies CASNPLAGGADTQYF.

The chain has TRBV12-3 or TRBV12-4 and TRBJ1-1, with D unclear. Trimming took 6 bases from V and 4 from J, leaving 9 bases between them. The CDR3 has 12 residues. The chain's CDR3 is CASSLLITEAFF. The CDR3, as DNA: TGTGCCAGCAGCCTCTTAATCACTGAAGCTTTCTTT.

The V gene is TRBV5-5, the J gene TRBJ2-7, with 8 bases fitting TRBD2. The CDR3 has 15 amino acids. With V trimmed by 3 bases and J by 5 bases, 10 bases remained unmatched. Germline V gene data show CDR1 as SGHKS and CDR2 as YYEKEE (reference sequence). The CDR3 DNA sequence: TGTGCCAGCAGCTACCCAATAGCGGGACTCGACGAGCAGTACTTC. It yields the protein CASSYPIAGLDEQYF.

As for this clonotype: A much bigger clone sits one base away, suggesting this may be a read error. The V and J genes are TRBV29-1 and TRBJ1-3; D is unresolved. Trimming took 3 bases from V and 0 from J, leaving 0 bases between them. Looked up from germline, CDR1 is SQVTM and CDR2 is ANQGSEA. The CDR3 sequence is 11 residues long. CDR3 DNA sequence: TGCAGCGTTGACTCTGGAAACACCATATATTTT. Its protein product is CSVDSGNTIYF.